This T cell receptor beta chain was identified in a study of CD8 T cells in ankylosing spondylitis. TCRdb ran MiXCR on the 5' RACE reads and lists one entry per CDR3 protein. The sample records around 490,000 distinct CDR3 sequences, 5.3% being singletons. Study-wide results and caveats: The study identified a TCR beta motif of seven or eight highly homologous variants that appeared characteristic of ankylosing spondylitis blood.

This clonotype showed up many times. Its antigen remains unknown. CDR3 length equals 14 residues. V gave up 7 bases and J gave up 0 bases; unmatched junction bases: 4. Germline CDR1 is SQVTM and CDR2 is ANQGSEA. The receptor's source is a male donor with ankylosing spondylitis. The chain couples TRBV29-1 to TRBJ2-1, with 9 nucleotides matching TRBD1. The sequencing sample was made of blood, either unsorted or a sorted T cell fraction (not recorded which). The DNA of the CDR3 is TGCAGCGCCTCGGACAGGGGCTCCTACAATGAGCAGTTCTTC. Translation: CSASDRGSYNEQFF.